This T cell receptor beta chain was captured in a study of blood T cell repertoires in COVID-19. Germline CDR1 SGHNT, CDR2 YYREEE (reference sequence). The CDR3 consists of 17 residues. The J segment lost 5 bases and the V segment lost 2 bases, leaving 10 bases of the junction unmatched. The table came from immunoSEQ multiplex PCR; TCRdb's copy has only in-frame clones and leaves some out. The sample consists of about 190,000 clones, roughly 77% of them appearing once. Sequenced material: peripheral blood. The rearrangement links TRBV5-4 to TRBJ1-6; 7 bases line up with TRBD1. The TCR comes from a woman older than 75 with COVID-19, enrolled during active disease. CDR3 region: CASSFRVGTAHNSPLHF. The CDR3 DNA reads TGTGCCAGCAGCTTCAGAGTGGGGACAGCGCATAATTCACCCCTCCACTTT.